These 27 T cell receptor beta chains came from one sample sequenced in a study of radiotherapy plus CTLA-4 blockade in lung cancer. TCRdb's table, derived via immunoSEQ multiplex PCR, lists solely in-frame clones and lacks some. The data hold about 87,000 clones, with approximately 86% observed a single time. The sequencing here drew on peripheral blood, taken from a patient treated with radiotherapy plus ipilimumab. The receptors stem from a human donor with non-small cell lung cancer that progressed on radiotherapy plus ipilimumab.

The chain combines TRBV12-5 with TRBJ2-3, with D tentatively TRBD1 or TRBD2 (5 bases each). From germline, CDR1 is LGHNT and CDR2 FRNRAP. This CDR3 has 12 amino acids. V dropped 6 bases and J dropped 5 bases, with 9 bases sitting between them. The chain's CDR3 is CASGPGRDTQYF. The CDR3 bases are TGTGCTAGTGGCCCGGGACGAGATACGCAGTATTTT.

This rearrangement joins TRBV5-1 to TRBJ1-2; TRBD1 matches at 10 bases. The CDR3 covers 14 residues. V was pared by 4 bases and J by 6 bases, with 6 bases of the junction left unmatched. CDR1 is SGHRS, CDR2 YFSETQ, per germline. CDR3 nucleotides: TGCGCCAGCAGCCCGGGACAGGGGTGGGATGGCTACACCTTC. Protein sequence: CASSPGQGWDGYTF. Full variable domain (remainder filled in from reference TRBV5-1 and TRBJ1-2): KAGVTQTPRYLIKTRGQQVTLSCSPISGHRSVSWYQQTPGQGLQFLFEYFSETQRNKGNFPGRFSGRQFSNSRSEMNVSTLELGDSALYLCASSPGQGWDGYTFGSGTRLTVV.

The chain has TRBV28 and TRBJ1-4, with D unresolved. Germline CDR1 is MDHEN and CDR2 is SYDVKM. This CDR3 is 15 amino acids long. Trimming took off 5 bases at V and 8 bases at J, with 18 bases between the two ends. The CDR3, as DNA: TGTGCCAGCAGTAACGACACCTCTCTAAGGGAAAAACTGTTTTTT. Protein product: CASSNDTSLREKLFF.

This chain connects TRBV19 to TRBJ2-7, with 9 bases identical to TRBD2. From germline, CDR1 is LNHDA and CDR2 SQIVND (reference sequence). The V segment lost 3 bases and the J segment 1 base; nucleotides outside the gene matches: 13. The CDR3 loop spans 18 amino acids. The chain's CDR3 is CASSISASGMGLSYEQYF. The DNA for the CDR3 is TGTGCCAGTAGTATTTCGGCTAGCGGGATGGGTTTGTCCTACGAGCAGTACTTC. Variable domain in full (rest from reference TRBV19 and TRBJ2-7): DGGITQSPKYLFRKEGQNVTLSCEQNLNHDAMYWYRQDPGQGLRLIYYSQIVNDFQKGDIAEGYSVSREKKESFPLTVTSAQKNPTAFYLCASSISASGMGLSYEQYFGPGTRLTVT.

The genes are TRBV7-2 and TRBJ1-1; no reliable D call. CDR1 and CDR2 (germline): SGHTA, FQGNSA. The CDR3 is 14 amino acids. The V end lost 2 bases, the J end lost 1 base, and 8 bases lay between the germline ends. Here the CDR3 reads CASSLYSGNTEAFF. The CDR3 DNA reads as TGTGCCAGCAGCTTATACAGCGGGAACACTGAAGCTTTCTTT.

In its sample, this clone was seen once. The chain uses TRBV5-4 and TRBJ2-5; 14 bases fit TRBD2. Germline assignment: CDR1 SGHNT and CDR2 YYREEE (reference sequence). V gave up 5 bases and J gave up 4 bases; unmatched junction bases: 7. CDR3 length: 16 residues. CDR3 DNA: TGTGCCAGCAGTAAGGGACTAGCGGGGGTCGGAGAGACCCAGTACTTC. Translating gives CASSKGLAGVGETQYF.

This chain joins TRBV7-2 and TRBJ2-3, with TRBD2 matching over 8 bases. CDR3 length equals 14 residues. Per germline, CDR1 SGHTA and CDR2 FQGNSA. The V and J ends lost 5 bases and 2 bases, in that order; junction bases with no gene match: 3. This CDR3 is CASSLGGATDTQYF. DNA for the CDR3: TGTGCCAGCAGCCTCGGGGGGGCCACAGATACGCAGTATTTT.

The chain is built from TRBV5-1 and TRBJ1-4; 8 bases are a match to TRBD1. Trimming cost V 0 bases and J 3 bases; bases outside gene matches: 4. The CDR3 runs to 16 residues. Per the germline V gene, CDR1 is SGHRS and CDR2 is YFSETQ. The CDR3 loop is CASSLGQGASNEKLFF. CDR3 in DNA: TGCGCCAGCAGCTTGGGTCAGGGGGCATCTAATGAAAAACTGTTTTTT.

This chain uses TRBV9 with TRBJ1-3; D uncertain. Germline V gene data show CDR1 as SGDLS and CDR2 as YYNGEE. CDR3 length equals 19 residues. The ends were cut back, 3 bases at V and 7 bases at J, with 29 bases in the middle. CDR3 coding DNA: TGTGCCAGCAGCGGTCCCCCGCCTAGGCAGCCGTCACAGAGGAACACCATATATTTT. This codes for CASSGPPPRQPSQRNTIYF.

The genes are TRBV19 and TRBJ2-6, with 8 bases identical to TRBD1. This CDR3 has 18 amino acids. The J segment lost 0 bases and the V segment lost 5 bases, leaving 9 bases of the junction unmatched. The V gene's germline CDR1 is LNHDA and CDR2 SQIVND (reference sequence). The CDR3 loop is CASSLPGTGISGANVLTF. CDR3 DNA sequence: TGTGCCAGTAGTCTCCCCGGGACAGGAATCTCTGGGGCCAACGTCCTGACTTTC.

The chain is built from TRBV2 and TRBJ1-2; D perhaps matches TRBD1 (5 bases). The CDR3 totals 14 residues. V was clipped by 6 bases and J by 2 bases, with 13 bases between them. The germline V gene has CDR1 SNHLY and CDR2 FYNNEI. This CDR3 is CASRVQEPNYGYTF. In DNA, the CDR3 is TGTGCCAGCAGGGTACAGGAGCCCAACTATGGCTACACCTTC.

The rearrangement uses TRBV18 and TRBJ1-5; 9 bases align to TRBD1. The CDR3 is 14 residues long. V shed 2 bases and J 5 bases; nucleotides not matched to a gene: 1. The V gene's germline CDR1 is KGHSH and CDR2 LQKENI. CDR3 loop: CASSPGQGHQPQHF. Written as DNA, the CDR3 is TGTGCCAGCTCACCAGGACAGGGGCATCAGCCCCAGCATTTT.

The gene calls are TRBV30 and TRBJ2-3; 7 bases align to TRBD2. The germline gives CDR1 GTSNPN, CDR2 SVGIG (reference sequence). The trim removed 3 bases at V and 3 bases at J, leaving 12 bases unmatched. The CDR3 is 16 residues long. CDR3 residues: CAWRGGDPTHTDTQYF. The CDR3 DNA follows: TGTGCCTGGAGGGGGGGGGACCCGACGCATACAGATACGCAGTATTTT.

The rearrangement links TRBV7-8 to TRBJ1-3; D may be TRBD1 (5 bases). This CDR3 has 16 residues. Deletions cut 5 bases from V and 0 bases from J, with 14 bases between. Germline CDR1 and CDR2: SGHVS and FQNEAQ. For the CDR3, the DNA is TGTGCCAGCAGCCCCGGACATGCCCTCTCTGGAAACACCATATATTTT. Its protein is CASSPGHALSGNTIYF.

V gene TRBV7-6 combines with J gene TRBJ1-1; D possibly corresponds to TRBD1 (6 bases). The germline V gene encodes CDR1 SGHVS and CDR2 FNYEAQ. Trimming pared 0 bases from V and 2 bases from J, leaving 7 bases between. The CDR3 covers 14 residues. CDR3 nucleotide sequence: TGTGCCAGCAGCTTAGCGGGGGCTAACACTGAAGCTTTCTTT. Its translation is CASSLAGANTEAFF.

The chain couples TRBV5-1 to TRBJ2-3, with D possibly TRBD2 on 6 matching bases. V was trimmed by 3 bases and J by 2 bases, leaving 13 bases between them. Germline CDR1 and CDR2: SGHRS and YFSETQ. CDR3 length: 15 residues. The CDR3 DNA reads as TGCGCCAGCAGCTCGGTGGGGGGATACACAGATACGCAGTATTTT. It codes for CASSSVGGYTDTQYF.

The sample holds one count of this clone. This sequence joins TRBV5-4 and TRBJ2-7, with 7 bases matching TRBD2. Per the germline V gene, CDR1 is SGHNT and CDR2 is YYREEE (reference sequence). Losses at the gene ends were 3 bases for V and 6 bases for J; bases not matched to a gene: 6. CDR3 length equals 13 residues. CDR3 residues: CASSWRSGGEQYF. The CDR3 DNA is TGTGCCAGCAGCTGGAGGTCGGGGGGCGAGCAGTACTTC.

J is TRBJ1-3 and V is TRBV5-1, with a tentative D call TRBD1 (5 bases). V shed 0 bases and J shed 0 bases, with 7 bases lying between them. The CDR3 is 15 residues long. CDR1 SGHRS and CDR2 YFSETQ come from the germline V gene. The CDR3 region has the DNA TGCGCCAGCAGCTTGGGACAGATCTCTGGAAACACCATATATTTT. Residues: CASSLGQISGNTIYF.

This clone occurred once. This chain joins TRBV28 and TRBJ2-1; 7 bases fit TRBD1. The CDR3 runs to 16 residues. Trimming at V came to 1 base and at J to 12 bases, leaving 15 bases not matched to a gene. Germline-derived CDR1 and CDR2 are MDHEN and SYDVKM. The CDR3 reads CASSLSAAGQGDGQFF. Written as DNA, the CDR3 is TGTGCCAGCAGTTTATCTGCGGCGGGTCAGGGGGACGGGCAGTTCTTC.

V gene TRBV5-4 combines with J gene TRBJ1-5; no clear D. Trimming removed 8 bases at V and 7 bases at J, with 13 bases between. The CDR3 runs to 12 residues. Germline V CDR1 and CDR2: SGHNT, YYREEE (reference sequence). The DNA of the CDR3 is TGTGCCAGGTTTTCCCGACCCCAGCCCCAGCATTTT. Its protein is CARFSRPQPQHF.

The chain has TRBV20-1 and TRBJ2-3; D is ambiguous. The V and J ends lost 3 bases and 10 bases respectively, with 11 bases between them. The CDR3 covers 11 residues. Germline V gene lookup returns CDR1 DFQATT and CDR2 SNEGSKA (reference sequence). The CDR3 sequence is CSARGHTSQYF. CDR3 nucleotide sequence: TGCAGTGCTAGGGGTCACACTTCGCAGTATTTT.

This chain connects TRBV25-1 to TRBJ1-2; D unclear. Trimming took 1 base from V and 6 from J, leaving 9 bases between them. CDR3 size: 13 residues. Per germline, CDR1 MGHDK and CDR2 SYGVNS. The CDR3 loop reads CASSESIGHGYTF. In nucleotides, the CDR3 is TGTGCCAGCAGTGAATCTATAGGGCATGGCTACACCTTC.

The DNA for the CDR3 is TGCGCCAGCAGCCAAGAGGGGGGTTGGACTGAAGCTTTCTTT. Translated, it gives CASSQEGGWTEAFF. The gene calls are TRBV4-1 and TRBJ1-1; maybe TRBD1 (5 bases). The CDR3 loop spans 14 amino acids. V lost 0 bases and J 5 bases, leaving 10 bases between the germline ends. Germline V lookup: CDR1 MGHRA, CDR2 YSYEKL.

The chain employs TRBV6-6 and TRBJ1-1; D might be TRBD1 (6 bases). Looked up from germline, CDR1 is MNHNY and CDR2 is SVGAGI (reference sequence). The CDR3 consists of 15 residues. V gave up 6 bases and J gave up 2 bases, with 16 bases separating them. Here the CDR3 reads CASSLISGGNTEAFF. The CDR3 nucleotides read TGTGCCAGCAGCCTCATCTCTGGGGGCAACACTGAAGCTTTCTTT.

The chain joins TRBV7-2 to TRBJ1-1, with TRBD1 as a possible D gene (5 bases). The CDR3 has 14 residues. Germline-derived CDR1 and CDR2 are SGHTA and FQGNSA. V dropped 4 bases and J dropped 0 bases, with 9 bases sitting between them. The CDR3 coding sequence is TGTGCCAGCAGCTACGGACACCTGAACACTGAAGCTTTCTTT. Protein: CASSYGHLNTEAFF.

This chain joins TRBV27 and TRBJ2-1; D could derive from TRBD1 or TRBD2 (7 bases each). There are 15 residues in the CDR3. The V and J ends lost 6 bases and 6 bases respectively, with 18 bases between them. Germline CDR1 is MNHEY and CDR2 is SMNVEV (reference sequence). The DNA for the CDR3 is TGTGCCAGCAGCCTAGGACTAGGGGGCCCCAATGAGCAGTTCTTC. This sequence encodes CASSLGLGGPNEQFF.

V gene TRBV5-6 combines with J gene TRBJ1-1; 7 bases match TRBD1. Trimming removed 2 bases from V and 2 bases from J; junction bases left unmatched: 3. The length of the CDR3 is 14 residues. The germline V gene encodes CDR1 SGHDT and CDR2 YYEEEE. CDR3 loop: CASSFRDRNTEAFF. The CDR3 region has the DNA TGTGCCAGCAGCTTTAGGGACAGAAACACTGAAGCTTTCTTT.